The 8 T cell receptor beta chains given below trace back to one sample, sequenced in a study of blood T cell repertoires in COVID-19. Produced via immunoSEQ multiplex PCR; TCRdb's table is partial and in-frame only. The data show 45,000 to 55,000 clones, around 83% seen once. Material for sequencing was peripheral blood. The receptors originated from a man aged 50 to 59 with acute or convalescent COVID-19.

The chain recombines TRBV14 with TRBJ2-7; 7 nucleotides match TRBD2. The CDR3 totals 14 residues. The J segment lost 6 bases and the V segment lost 4 bases, leaving 9 bases of the junction unmatched. Germline CDR1 reads SGHDN; CDR2 reads FVKESK. The CDR3 coding sequence is TGTGCCAGCAGCCGGGAGGGGAAAGGGGTCGAGCAGTACTTC. Translating it yields CASSREGKGVEQYF.

The rearrangement uses TRBV3-1 (or the pseudogene TRBV3-2) and TRBJ1-5; D remains ambiguous. From germline, CDR1 is LGHDT and CDR2 YNNKEL (reference sequence). The V end lost 1 base, the J end lost 0 bases, and 4 bases lay between the germline ends. There are 14 residues in the CDR3. CDR3 sequence: CASSQAYSNQPQHF. CDR3 bases: TGTGCCAGCAGCCAAGCGTATAGCAATCAGCCCCAGCATTTT.

V usage is TRBV20-1 and J usage is TRBJ2-7, with 7 bases matching TRBD2. The V and J ends lost 3 bases and 2 bases, in that order; junction bases with no gene match: 10. The V gene's germline CDR1 is DFQATT and CDR2 SNEGSKA (reference sequence). The CDR3 spans 15 residues. The CDR3, as DNA: TGCAGTGCTAGTCGCTCGTCGGGAGGAACCTACGAGCAGTACTTC. It encodes CSASRSSGGTYEQYF.

The chain is built from TRBV19 and TRBJ2-1; possibly TRBD2 for D (5 bases). The CDR3 has 15 amino acids. CDR1 is LNHDA, CDR2 SQIVND, per germline (reference sequence). Trimming took off 1 base at V and 8 bases at J, with 15 bases between the two ends. The CDR3 nucleotides are TGTGCCAGTAGTATAGCCGGGGTGGTATGGGATGAGCAGTTCTTC. Its protein is CASSIAGVVWDEQFF.

This clone has only a few counts. The V gene is TRBV28, the J gene TRBJ2-7, with D unresolved. The length of the CDR3 is 12 residues. CDR1 and CDR2 (germline): MDHEN, SYDVKM. Trimming removed 3 bases from V and 5 bases from J, with 8 bases in between. CDR3: CASSLKSNEQYF. In nucleotides, the CDR3 is TGTGCCAGCAGTTTGAAGAGCAACGAGCAGTACTTC. Full variable domain (outside the CDR3, taken from reference TRBV28 and TRBJ2-7): DVKVTQSSRYLVKRTGEKVFLECVQDMDHENMFWYRQDPGLGLRLIYFSYDVKMKEKGDIPEGYSVSREKKERFSLILESASTNQTSMYLCASSLKSNEQYFGPGTRLTVT.

This chain links TRBV10-3 with TRBJ2-1, with 8 bases aligning to TRBD1. The V gene end was trimmed by 3 bases and the J gene end by 9 bases; junction bases not matched to a gene: 4. This CDR3 contains 13 residues. CDR1 and CDR2 (germline): ENHRY, SYGVKD. The CDR3 region is CAISEQGVGEQFF. CDR3 bases: TGTGCCATCAGTGAACAGGGGGTGGGTGAGCAGTTCTTC.

The rearrangement joins TRBV5-8 to TRBJ1-5; TRBD1 might be the D (5 bases). CDR1 is SGHTS, CDR2 YDEGEE, per germline. This CDR3 has 15 amino acids. Trimming removed 3 bases from V and 0 bases from J, with 10 bases in between. CDR3 residues: CASSSYGGSNQPQHF. The CDR3 bases are TGTGCCAGCAGCTCCTACGGGGGTAGCAATCAGCCCCAGCATTTT. The entire variable domain, with the rest obtained from reference TRBV5-8 and TRBJ1-5, is as follows: EAGVTQSPTHLIKTRGQQATLRCSPISGHTSVYWYQQALGLGLQFLLWYDEGEERNRGNFPPRFSGRQFPNYSSELNVNALELEDSALYLCASSSYGGSNQPQHFGDGTRLSIL.

The chain employs TRBV18 and TRBJ1-6; D perhaps matches TRBD1 (6 bases). Germline CDR1 KGHSH, CDR2 LQKENI. This CDR3 contains 15 residues. V was shortened by 3 bases and J by 9 bases, with 15 bases between the two germline ends. CDR3 in amino acids: CASSPYREPGSPLHF. DNA for the CDR3: TGTGCCAGCTCACCTTACAGGGAACCGGGTTCACCCCTCCACTTT.